This T cell receptor (beta chain) was recorded in a study of blood T cell repertoires in COVID-19. The length of the CDR3 is 15 residues. J gave up 4 bases and V 3 bases, and 7 bases lay outside the gene matches. Germline-derived CDR1 and CDR2 are SGDLS and YYNGEE. Generated by immunoSEQ multiplex PCR, the TCRdb table keeps only in-frame clones and is missing some. This sample has around 250,000 clones, with roughly 86% found just once. V usage is TRBV9 and J usage is TRBJ1-3; TRBD1 matches 7 bases. Sequenced: peripheral blood. The clonotype originates from a human donor in a cohort sampled during active COVID-19. The CDR3 reads CASSGTTGLGNTIYF. The CDR3 DNA sequence: TGTGCCAGCAGCGGAACGACAGGGTTGGGAAACACCATATATTTT.